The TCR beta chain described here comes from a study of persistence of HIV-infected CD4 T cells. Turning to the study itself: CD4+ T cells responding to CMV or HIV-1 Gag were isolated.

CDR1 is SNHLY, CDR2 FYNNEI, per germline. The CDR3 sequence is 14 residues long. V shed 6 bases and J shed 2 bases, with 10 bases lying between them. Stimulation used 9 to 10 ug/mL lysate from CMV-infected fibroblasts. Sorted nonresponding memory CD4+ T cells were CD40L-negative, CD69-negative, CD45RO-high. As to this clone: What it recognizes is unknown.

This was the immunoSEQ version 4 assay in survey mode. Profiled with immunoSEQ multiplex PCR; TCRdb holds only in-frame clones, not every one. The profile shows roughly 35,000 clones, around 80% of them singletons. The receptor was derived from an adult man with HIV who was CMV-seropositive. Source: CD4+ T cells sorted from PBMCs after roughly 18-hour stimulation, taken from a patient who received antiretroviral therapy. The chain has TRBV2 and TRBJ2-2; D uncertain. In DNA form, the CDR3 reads TGTGCCAGCAGAGGCAGTGCTAACACCGGGGAGCTGTTTTTT. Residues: CASRGSANTGELFF.